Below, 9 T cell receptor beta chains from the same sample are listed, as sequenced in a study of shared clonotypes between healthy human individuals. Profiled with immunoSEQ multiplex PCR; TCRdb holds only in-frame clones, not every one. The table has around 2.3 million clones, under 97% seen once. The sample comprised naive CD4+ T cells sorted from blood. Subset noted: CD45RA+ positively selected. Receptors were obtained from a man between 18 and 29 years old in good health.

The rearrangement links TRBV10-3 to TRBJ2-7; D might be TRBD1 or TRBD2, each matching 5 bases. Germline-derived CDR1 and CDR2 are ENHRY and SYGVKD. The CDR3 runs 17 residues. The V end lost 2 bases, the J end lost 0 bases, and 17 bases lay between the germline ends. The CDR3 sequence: CAISENGAGYFSYEQYF. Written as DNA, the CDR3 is TGTGCCATCAGTGAGAACGGGGCGGGCTATTTCTCCTACGAGCAGTACTTC.

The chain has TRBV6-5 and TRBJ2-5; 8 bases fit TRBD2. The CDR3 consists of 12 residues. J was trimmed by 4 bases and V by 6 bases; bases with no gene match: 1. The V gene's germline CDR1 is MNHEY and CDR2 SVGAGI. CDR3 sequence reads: CASRGLVETQYF. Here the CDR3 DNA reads TGTGCCAGCAGGGGACTAGTAGAGACCCAGTACTTC.

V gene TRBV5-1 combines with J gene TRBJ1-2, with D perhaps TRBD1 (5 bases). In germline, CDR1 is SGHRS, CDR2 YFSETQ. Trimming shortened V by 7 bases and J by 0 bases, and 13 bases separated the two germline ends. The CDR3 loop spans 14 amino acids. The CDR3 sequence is CASGTQGSNYGYTF. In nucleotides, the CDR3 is TGCGCCAGCGGAACCCAGGGCTCTAACTATGGCTACACCTTC.

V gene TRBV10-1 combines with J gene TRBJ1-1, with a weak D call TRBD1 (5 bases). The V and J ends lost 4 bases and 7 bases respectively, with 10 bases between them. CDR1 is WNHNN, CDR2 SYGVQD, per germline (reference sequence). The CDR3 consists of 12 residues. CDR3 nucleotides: TGCGCCAGCAGTGCAGGGCACAGTGAAGCTTTCTTT. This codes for CASSAGHSEAFF.

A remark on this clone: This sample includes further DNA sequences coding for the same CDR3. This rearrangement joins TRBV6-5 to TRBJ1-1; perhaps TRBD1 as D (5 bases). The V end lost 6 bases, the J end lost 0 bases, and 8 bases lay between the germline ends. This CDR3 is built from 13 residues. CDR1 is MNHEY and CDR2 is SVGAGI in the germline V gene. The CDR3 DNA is TGTGCCAGCAGCCGACAGCTGAACACTGAAGCTTTCTTT. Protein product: CASSRQLNTEAFF.

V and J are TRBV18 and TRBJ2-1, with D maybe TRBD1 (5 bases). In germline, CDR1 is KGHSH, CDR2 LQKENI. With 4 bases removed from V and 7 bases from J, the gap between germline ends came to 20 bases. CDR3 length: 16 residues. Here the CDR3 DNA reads TGTGCCAGCTCACGCTCCGAGGAGCAGGGTTCGAATGAGCAGTTCTTC. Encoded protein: CASSRSEEQGSNEQFF.

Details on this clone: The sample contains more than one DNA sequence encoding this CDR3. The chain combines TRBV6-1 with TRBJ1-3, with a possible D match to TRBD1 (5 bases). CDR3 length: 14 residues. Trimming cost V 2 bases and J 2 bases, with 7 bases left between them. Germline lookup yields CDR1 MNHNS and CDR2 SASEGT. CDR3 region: CASSEQGTGNTIYF. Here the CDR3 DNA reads TGTGCCAGCAGTGAACAGGGAACTGGAAACACCATATATTTT.

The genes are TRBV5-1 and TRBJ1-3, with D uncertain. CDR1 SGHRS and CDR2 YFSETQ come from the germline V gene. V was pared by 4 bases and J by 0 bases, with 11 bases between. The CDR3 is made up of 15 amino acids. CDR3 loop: CASSATPSSGNTIYF. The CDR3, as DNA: TGCGCCAGCAGCGCAACACCGAGCTCTGGAAACACCATATATTTT.

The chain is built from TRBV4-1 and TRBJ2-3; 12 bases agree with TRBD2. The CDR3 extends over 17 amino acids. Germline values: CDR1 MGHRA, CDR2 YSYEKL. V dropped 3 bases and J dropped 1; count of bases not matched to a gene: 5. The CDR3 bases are TGCGCCAGCAGCCAGGGCCGACTAGCGGGAGGCACAGATACGCAGTATTTT. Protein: CASSQGRLAGGTDTQYF.